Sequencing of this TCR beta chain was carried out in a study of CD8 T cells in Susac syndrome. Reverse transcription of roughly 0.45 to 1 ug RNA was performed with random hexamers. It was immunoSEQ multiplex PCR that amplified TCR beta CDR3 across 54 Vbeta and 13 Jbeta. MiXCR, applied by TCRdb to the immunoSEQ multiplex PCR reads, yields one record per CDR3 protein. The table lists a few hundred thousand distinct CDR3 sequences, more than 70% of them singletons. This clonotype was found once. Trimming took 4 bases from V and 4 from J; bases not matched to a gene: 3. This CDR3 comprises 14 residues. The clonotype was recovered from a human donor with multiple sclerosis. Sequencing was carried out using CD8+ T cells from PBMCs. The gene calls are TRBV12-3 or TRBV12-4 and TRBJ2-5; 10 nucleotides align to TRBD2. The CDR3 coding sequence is TGTGCCAGCAGTTCTCCTAGCGGGGGAGAGACCCAGTACTTC. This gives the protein CASSSPSGGETQYF.